This T cell receptor beta chain was profiled in a study of a mutant IDH1 vaccine in newly diagnosed glioma. Worth noting for this clone: What it binds is not known.

Time point specified: week 47, end of study. The content of each vaccine dose was 300 ug of mutant IDH1 20-mer peptide, and topical imiquimod accompanied it. Generated by immunoSEQ multiplex PCR, the TCRdb table keeps only in-frame clones and is missing some. The repertoire holds tens of thousands of clones, with about 88% as singletons. V trimming: 4 bases; J trimming: 4 bases; junction bases outside the gene matches: 6. This CDR3 has 16 residues. Germline V gives CDR1 SEHNR, CDR2 FQNEAQ (reference sequence). The chain links TRBV7-9 to TRBJ2-1; the match to TRBD2 covers 11 bases. The clonotype comes from a woman between 25 and 40 years old with glioma. Some clones in this sample may be carry-over from other donors' samples. Source: PBMCs, taken from a glioma patient whose treatment included an IDH1 peptide vaccine. CDR3: CASSSKGLAEYNEQFF. CDR3 DNA: TGTGCCAGCAGCTCAAAGGGACTAGCGGAGTACAATGAGCAGTTCTTC.